This is a list of T cell receptor beta chains from one sample in a study of blood T cell repertoires in COVID-19. Measured with immunoSEQ multiplex PCR; TCRdb has only the in-frame clones, and not every one. The sample consists of roughly 330,000 clones, 80% to 90% of them appearing once. Input material: PBMCs or T cells enriched from blood (not recorded which). These receptors all come from a man younger than 45 who had recovered from COVID-19. Both conserved end residues are part of each CDR3. Fields, in order: V gene, clone size, J gene, D gene, CDR3 DNA, CDR3 protein. A D gene is named only where the DNA matches it firmly. Rows give clone size only sometimes, using once, few, many, or a class for an expanded clone.

V: TRBV9; size: .; J: TRBJ2-5; D: TRBD2; DNA: TGTGCCAGCAGCGAGCAGGCGGGGGAGGAGACCCAGTACTTC; CDR3: CASSEQAGEETQYF
V: TRBV19; size: .; J: TRBJ2-3; D: TRBD2; DNA: TGTGCCAGTAGCCCGAGGACTAGCGATCGTGCAGATACGCAGTATTTT; CDR3: CASSPRTSDRADTQYF
V: TRBV28; size: .; J: TRBJ1-5; D: .; DNA: TGTGCCAGCAGCCTGAATCAGCCCCAGCATTTT; CDR3: CASSLNQPQHF
V: TRBV4-2; size: .; J: TRBJ2-7; D: .; DNA: TGTGCCAGCAGCCAAGATCAGGGCTACTCCTACGAGCAGTACTTC; CDR3: CASSQDQGYSYEQYF
V: TRBV5-1; size: few; J: TRBJ2-7; D: .; DNA: TGCGCCAGCAGCTTGGGAGGGAACTCCTACGAGCAGTACTTC; CDR3: CASSLGGNSYEQYF
V: TRBV7-3; size: .; J: TRBJ2-5; D: TRBD2; DNA: TGTGCCAGCAGCCTCGTCGGGGGGAAAGAGACCCAGTACTTC; CDR3: CASSLVGGKETQYF
V: TRBV11-2; size: .; J: TRBJ1-3; D: .; DNA: TGTGCCAGCAGCTTAGGGCGAACAGGGTTCTCTGGAAACACCATATATTTT; CDR3: CASSLGRTGFSGNTIYF
V: TRBV30; size: .; J: TRBJ2-7; D: TRBD1; DNA: TGTGCCTGGAGTAAGACAGGGTACGAGCAGTACTTC; CDR3: CAWSKTGYEQYF
V: TRBV30; size: .; J: TRBJ1-2; D: TRBD1; DNA: TGTGCCTGGAGGCGGACAGGGGGGGGATATGGCTACACCTTC; CDR3: CAWRRTGGGYGYTF
V: TRBV29-1; size: once; J: TRBJ1-2; D: .; DNA: TGCAGCGTTGTCAACAGGGCAGACTACACCTTC; CDR3: CSVVNRADYTF
V: TRBV9; size: .; J: TRBJ2-7; D: .; DNA: TGTGCCAGCAGCGACGGACCCGGGGATTACGAGCAGTACTTC; CDR3: CASSDGPGDYEQYF
V: TRBV23-1; size: .; J: TRBJ2-1; D: TRBD1; DNA: TGCGCCAGCAGTCAATCGAGTGAGACAGGGATCCCAGGGAGTACATATCGTAGATGCAATGAGCAGTTCTTC; CDR3: CASSQSSETGIPGSTYRRCNEQFF
V: TRBV5-1; size: .; J: TRBJ2-7; D: TRBD1; DNA: TGCGCCAGCAGCTCATCGGACAGGGCCGGATACGAGCAGTACTTC; CDR3: CASSSSDRAGYEQYF
V: TRBV7-9; size: once; J: TRBJ2-2; D: TRBD1; DNA: TGTGCCAGCAGCCCCGGACAGGGAGTGTTCACCGGGGAGCTGTTTTTT; CDR3: CASSPGQGVFTGELFF
V: TRBV9; size: .; J: TRBJ2-4; D: .; DNA: TGTGCCAGCAGCGTGACCGGGGAAAACATTCAGTACTTC; CDR3: CASSVTGENIQYF
V: TRBV28; size: .; J: TRBJ2-1; D: TRBD1; DNA: TGTGCCAGCAGGGGACAGTACAATGAGCAGTTCTTC; CDR3: CASRGQYNEQFF